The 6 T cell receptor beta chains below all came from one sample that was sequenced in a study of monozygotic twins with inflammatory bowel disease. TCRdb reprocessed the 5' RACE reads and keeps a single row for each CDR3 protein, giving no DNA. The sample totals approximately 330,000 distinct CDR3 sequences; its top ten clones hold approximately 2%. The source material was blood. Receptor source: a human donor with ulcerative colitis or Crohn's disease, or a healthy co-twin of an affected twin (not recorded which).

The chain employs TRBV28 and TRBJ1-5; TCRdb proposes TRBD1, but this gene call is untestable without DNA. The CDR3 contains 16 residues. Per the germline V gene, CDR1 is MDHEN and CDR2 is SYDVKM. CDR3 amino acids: CASSPPRIYSNQPQHF.

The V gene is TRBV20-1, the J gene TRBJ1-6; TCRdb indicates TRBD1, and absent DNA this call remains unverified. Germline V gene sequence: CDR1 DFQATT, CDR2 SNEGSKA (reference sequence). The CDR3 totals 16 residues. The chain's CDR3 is CSAFKTGRPYNSPLHF.

This chain's CDR3 is CSAWGGGSYNEQFF. V and J are TRBV20-1 and TRBJ2-1; checking the TCRdb D call of TRBD1 is not possible without DNA. The CDR3 has 14 amino acids. Germline V CDR1 and CDR2: DFQATT, SNEGSKA (reference sequence).

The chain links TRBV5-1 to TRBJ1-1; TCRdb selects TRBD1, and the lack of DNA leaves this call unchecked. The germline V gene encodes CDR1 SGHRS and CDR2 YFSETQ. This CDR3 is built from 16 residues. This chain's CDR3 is CASSLRTGQGNTEAFF.

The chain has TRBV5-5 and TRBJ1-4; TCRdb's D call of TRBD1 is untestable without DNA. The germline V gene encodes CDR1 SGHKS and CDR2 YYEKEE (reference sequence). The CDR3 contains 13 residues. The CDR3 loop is CASSGGLNEKLFF.

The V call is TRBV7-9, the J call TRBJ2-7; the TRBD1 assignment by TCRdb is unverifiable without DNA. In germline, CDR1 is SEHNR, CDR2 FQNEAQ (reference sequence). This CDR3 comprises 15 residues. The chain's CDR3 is CASTHGDSYSYEQYF.